This T cell receptor beta chain was identified during a study of T cells in Graves' hyperthyroidism and ophthalmopathy. Regarding the study as a whole: Among clonotypes expanded in thyroid above 0.001, most were also found in blood.

CDR1 and CDR2 (germline): ENHRY, SYGVKD. V gave up 3 bases and J gave up 1 base; unmatched junction bases: 4. The CDR3 has 15 amino acids. Amplification of TCR beta CDR3 regions was performed using RNA transcripts as template. During a first-round RT-PCR of the TCR CDR3, the HTBI primer set was used. Each CDR3 protein is one row after TCRdb ran MiXCR on the multiplex PCR reads. The sample lists approximately 710,000 distinct CDR3 sequences, about 18% occurring once. This clonotype occurred many times. Its specificity is not known. This receptor was identified in a middle-aged man with Graves' hyperthyroidism. Sequenced material: blood. The rearrangement links TRBV10-3 to TRBJ2-3; 7 bases line up with TRBD2. The CDR3: CAISESLAGTDTQYF. The CDR3 nucleotides read TGTGCCATCAGTGAAAGTCTAGCGGGCACAGATACGCAGTATTTT.